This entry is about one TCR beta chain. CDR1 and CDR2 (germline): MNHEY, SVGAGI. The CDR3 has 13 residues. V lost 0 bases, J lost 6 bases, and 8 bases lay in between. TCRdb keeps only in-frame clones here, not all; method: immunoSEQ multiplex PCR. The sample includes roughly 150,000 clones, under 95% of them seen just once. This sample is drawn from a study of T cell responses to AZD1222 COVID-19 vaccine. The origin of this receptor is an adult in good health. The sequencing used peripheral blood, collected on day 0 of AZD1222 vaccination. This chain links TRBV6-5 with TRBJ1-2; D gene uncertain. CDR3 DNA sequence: TGTGCCAGCAGTTACTCCAGACTAGATGGCTACACCTTC. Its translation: CASSYSRLDGYTF.